The entry that follows covers one T cell receptor (beta chain) sequence. This record belongs to a study of shared clonotypes between healthy human individuals. Division of CD4+ cells produced a CD45RA+ naive subset and a CD45RA-negative memory subset. Sequenced by immunoSEQ multiplex PCR; TCRdb stores in-frame clones only, minus some. This sample has 300,000 to 400,000 clones, with less than 85% found just once. Germline V CDR1 and CDR2: MNHNS, SASEGT. This CDR3 is built from 19 residues. With 2 bases removed from V and 0 bases from J, the gap between germline ends came to 21 bases. The receptor was derived from a man in his thirties or forties in good health. The genes are TRBV6-1 and TRBJ2-3; TRBD2 is a possible D gene (7 bases). Sequenced: memory CD4+ T cells sorted from blood. Subset specified: CD45RA-negative fraction. CDR3 sequence (DNA): TGTGCCAGCAGTGAAAGAGGAAGGGGGGGCCGATCTAGCACAGATACGCAGTATTTT. Its protein is CASSERGRGGRSSTDTQYF.